The text below deals with one T cell receptor beta chain. The antigen remains unidentified. This sample was taken from a study of cytomegalovirus exposure and HLA in healthy donors. Vbeta (60) and Jbeta (13) primers were used in the PCR. The protocol was immunoSEQ multiplex PCR, while the TCRdb copy is restricted to in-frame clones and leaves out a portion. The sample carries tens of thousands of clones, more than 55% recorded once. Overall study findings and caveats: With further analysis later on, most CMV-associated TCR beta chains appeared HLA-restricted.

The clonotype originates from a man between 60 and 75 years old in good health and CMV-seropositive. The sample was PBMCs.

CDR3 coding DNA: TGTGCCAGCAGCTATAGCGGGGGGGCCGTTGAGACCCAGTACTTC. Its protein is CASSYSGGAVETQYF. The V gene is TRBV11-2, the J gene TRBJ2-5, with 11 bases identical to TRBD2. J gave up 5 bases and V 4 bases, and 6 bases lay outside the gene matches. The CDR3 has 15 amino acids. CDR1 is SGHAT and CDR2 is FQNNGV in the germline V gene.